What follows are 30 T cell receptor beta chains derived from one specimen sequenced in a study of T cells in Graves' hyperthyroidism and ophthalmopathy. Amplified regions were TCR beta CDR3 sequences from RNA transcripts. TCR CDR3 underwent first-round RT-PCR with the HTBI primer set. TCRdb reprocessed the multiplex PCR reads via MiXCR and lists one record per CDR3 protein. Of about 610,000 distinct CDR3 sequences in the sample, about 15% were seen once. What was sequenced was blood. These receptors came from a woman between 40 and 55 years old with Graves' ophthalmopathy.

This clonotype has a count of ten or more. The chain joins TRBV28 to TRBJ2-4; no firm D call. Germline lookup yields CDR1 MDHEN and CDR2 SYDVKM. V lost 2 bases to trimming and J lost 9 bases, with 11 bases between them. The CDR3 runs to 13 residues. For the CDR3, the DNA is TGTGCCAGCAGTTTAGGCCATTTGTCCATTCAGTACTTC. Translation gives CASSLGHLSIQYF.

This chain joins TRBV4-2 and TRBJ1-5, with 7 bases that match TRBD1. This CDR3 contains 16 residues. The germline V gene has CDR1 LGHNA and CDR2 YNFKEQ. After removal of 4 bases from V and 2 bases from J, the junction contained 8 bases not matched to a gene. The CDR3 nucleotides are TGTGCCAGCAGCCCCAGGCAGGGGGGTGGCAATCAGCCCCAGCATTTT. This codes for CASSPRQGGGNQPQHF.

In its sample, this clonotype was seen many times. The V call is TRBV6-1, the J call TRBJ2-5; D might be TRBD2 (6 bases). The CDR3 is 15 residues long. V was trimmed by 10 bases and J by 1 base, leaving 19 bases between them. CDR1 and CDR2 (germline): MNHNS, SASEGT. The CDR3 DNA reads TGTGCCACGATAAAAGCCGGGAGCCTCCAAGAGACCCAGTACTTC. Translated: CATIKAGSLQETQYF.

The sample holds many counts of this clonotype. V is TRBV6-5 and J is TRBJ2-7; TRBD1 is a possible D gene (5 bases). CDR1 is MNHEY and CDR2 is SVGAGI in the germline V gene. Trimming took off 2 bases at V and 2 bases at J, with 10 bases between the two ends. CDR3 size: 14 residues. The DNA for the CDR3 is TGTGCCAGCAGTTACAACCAGGGCGCCTACGAGCAGTACTTC. It yields the protein CASSYNQGAYEQYF.

This clonotype was seen repeatedly, ten times or more. V is TRBV27 and J is TRBJ2-5; 9 positions match TRBD1. This CDR3 is 14 amino acids long. V gave up 8 bases and J gave up 1 base; unmatched junction bases: 5. CDR1 is MNHEY and CDR2 is SMNVEV in the germline V gene (reference sequence). This CDR3 reads CASGEDRGQETQYF. CDR3 in DNA: TGTGCCAGCGGGGAGGACAGGGGCCAAGAGACCCAGTACTTC.

The chain links TRBV29-1 to TRBJ2-7; 8 bases agree with TRBD1. Per the germline V gene, CDR1 is SQVTM and CDR2 is ANQGSEA. The V gene end was trimmed by 6 bases and the J gene end by 5 bases; junction bases not matched to a gene: 6. The CDR3 spans 12 residues. CDR3 amino acids: CSVRQGSNEQYF. CDR3 bases: TGCAGCGTGAGACAGGGGAGTAACGAGCAGTACTTC.

This chain links TRBV28 with TRBJ1-2, with 8 bases lining up with TRBD1. The CDR3 contains 15 residues. Trimming at V came to 4 bases and at J to 4 bases, leaving 8 bases not matched to a gene. The V gene's germline CDR1 is MDHEN and CDR2 SYDVKM. CDR3 in DNA: TGTGCCAGCAGTTACGGACAGGGCTACCCCTATGGCTACACCTTC. The encoded protein is CASSYGQGYPYGYTF.

This clonotype was detected many times. The V and J genes are TRBV6-2 or TRBV6-3 and TRBJ2-7, with 7 bases that match TRBD2. V shed 6 bases, J shed 6 bases, and the junction held 5 bases outside the gene matches. Germline V CDR1 and CDR2: MNHEY, SVGEGT. The CDR3 is 12 residues long. The CDR3 bases are TGTGCCAGCAGCTCCAGGACTAGCGAGCAGTACTTC. Its protein product is CASSSRTSEQYF.

To note about this clonotype: This may stem from a read error, because a much larger clone lies one nucleotide away. The rearrangement joins TRBV29-1 to TRBJ2-5; D is possibly TRBD2 (7 bases). Germline V gives CDR1 SQVTM, CDR2 ANQGSEA. The CDR3 has 13 amino acids. CDR3: CGVRGATRETQYF. The CDR3 coding sequence is TGCGGCGTTCGGGGGGCAACCCGAGAGACCCAGTACTTC.

This clonotype was seen more than once but under ten times. The genes are TRBV6-1 and TRBJ2-2, with no clear D. The CDR3 spans 13 residues. V was shortened by 2 bases and J by 6 bases, with 7 bases between the two germline ends. The V gene's germline CDR1 is MNHNS and CDR2 SASEGT. CDR3 sequence reads: CASSEYQAGELFF. Written as DNA, the CDR3 is TGTGCCAGCAGTGAATATCAGGCCGGGGAGCTGTTTTTT.

This clonotype was found many times. The gene calls are TRBV30 and TRBJ2-7; possible D gene TRBD1, 6 bases. V was clipped by 2 bases and J by 3 bases, with 11 bases between them. There are 13 residues in the CDR3. Per the germline V gene, CDR1 is GTSNPN and CDR2 is SVGIG (reference sequence). For the CDR3, the DNA is TGTGCCTGGAGTAGGGGACATAGCTACGAGCAGTACTTC. Translation gives CAWSRGHSYEQYF. The full variable domain, with the rest looked up from reference TRBV30 and TRBJ2-7, is SQTIHQWPATLVQPVGSPLSLECTVEGTSNPNLYWYRQAAGRGLQLLFYSVGIGQISSEVPQNLSASRPQDRQFILSSKKLLLSDSGFYLCAWSRGHSYEQYFGPGTRLTVT.

The V gene is TRBV7-2, the J gene TRBJ2-4; no reliable D call. This CDR3 comprises 13 residues. Deletions cut 5 bases from V and 5 bases from J, with 10 bases between. Per the germline V gene, CDR1 is SGHTA and CDR2 is FQGNSA. CDR3 sequence reads: CASSLAVENIQYF. For the CDR3, the DNA is TGTGCCAGCAGCCTCGCCGTGGAAAACATTCAGTACTTC. The entire variable domain, with the rest obtained from reference TRBV7-2 and TRBJ2-4, is as follows: GAGVSQSPSNKVTEKGKDVELRCDPISGHTALYWYRQSLGQGLEFLIYFQGNSAPDKSGLPSDRFSAERTGGSVSTLTIQRTQQEDSAVYLCASSLAVENIQYFGAGTRLSVL.

V gene TRBV12-3 or TRBV12-4 combines with J gene TRBJ2-4, with 10 bases identical to TRBD2. CDR3 length: 14 amino acids. Losses at the gene ends were 8 bases for V and 9 bases for J; bases not matched to a gene: 10. CDR3 nucleotide sequence: TGTGCCAGCCAGCGGGGGGGGGAGGTGGGCATTCAGTACTTC. It encodes CASQRGGEVGIQYF.

J is TRBJ2-2 and V is TRBV7-2; D unclear. The CDR3 is made up of 14 amino acids. Trimming took off 5 bases at V and 3 bases at J, with 10 bases between the two ends. Per the germline V gene, CDR1 is SGHTA and CDR2 is FQGNSA. CDR3 nucleotide sequence: TGTGCCAGCAGCCGTTGGGTAGACACCGGGGAGCTGTTTTTT. It translates to CASSRWVDTGELFF.

This clonotype has a count of ten or more. The rearrangement uses TRBV15 and TRBJ1-2, with unresolved D. The CDR3 runs to 16 residues. Germline CDR1 and CDR2: LNHNV and YYDKDF (reference sequence). Trimming took off 0 bases at V and 6 bases at J, with 17 bases between the two ends. CDR3 loop: CATSRDNTATHNGYTF. The DNA of the CDR3 is TGTGCCACCAGCAGAGATAACACAGCTACGCACAATGGCTACACCTTC.

V gene TRBV12-3 or TRBV12-4 combines with J gene TRBJ1-5; perhaps TRBD1 as D (5 bases). V was pared by 6 bases and J by 6 bases, with 18 bases between. This CDR3 comprises 15 residues. The DNA for the CDR3 is TGTGCCAGCAGCAAGGGGCAGGGAGGAGGTCAGCCCCAGCATTTT. Its translation: CASSKGQGGGQPQHF.

This clonotype came up a few times. The chain joins TRBV25-1 to TRBJ2-5; 11 nucleotides align to TRBD2. Germline trimming cut 3 bases from V and 5 bases from J; bases unmatched to any gene: 11. The CDR3 consists of 17 residues. Germline assignment: CDR1 MGHDK and CDR2 SYGVNS. Here the CDR3 reads CASSESGSGRAKETQYF. The CDR3 nucleotides read TGTGCCAGCAGTGAGTCTGGTAGCGGGAGGGCCAAGGAGACCCAGTACTTC.

The CDR3 DNA reads TGTGCCAGCTGGGGGACAGGGCAAAGCAATCAGCCCCAGCATTTT. Protein sequence: CASWGTGQSNQPQHF. The rearrangement links TRBV27 to TRBJ1-5; 9 nucleotides agree with TRBD1. Germline assignment: CDR1 MNHEY and CDR2 SMNVEV (reference sequence). The trim removed 8 bases at V and 1 base at J, leaving 6 bases unmatched. CDR3 length: 15 residues.

This clonotype was recorded a few times. The chain carries TRBV30 and TRBJ2-5; 7 bases are shared with TRBD2. This CDR3 comprises 15 residues. Germline V gives CDR1 GTSNPN, CDR2 SVGIG (reference sequence). The V segment lost 5 bases and the J segment 5 bases; nucleotides outside the gene matches: 14. CDR3 DNA sequence: TGTGCCTGGTGGCCCGGGCTAGCGGTTTCGGAGACCCAGTACTTC. It is translated as CAWWPGLAVSETQYF.

J is TRBJ1-5 and V is TRBV12-3 or TRBV12-4; 10 nucleotides line up with TRBD1. The CDR3 is made up of 18 amino acids. The V and J ends lost 5 bases and 2 bases, in that order; junction bases with no gene match: 12. The CDR3 nucleotides read TGTGCCAGCAGTCGAGGGACAGGGGTCCTACCGGGCAATCAGCCCCAGCATTTT. It specifies CASSRGTGVLPGNQPQHF.

The table lists this clonotype with a count of one. The chain links TRBV7-6 to TRBJ2-2; TRBD2 matches at 13 bases. With V trimmed by 3 bases and J by 7 bases, 5 bases remained unmatched. Germline loops: CDR1 SGHVS, CDR2 FNYEAQ. There are 16 residues in the CDR3. CDR3 DNA sequence: TGTGCCAGCAGCTTCGGGACTAGCGGGACTGGCGGGGAGCTGTTTTTT. Translating it yields CASSFGTSGTGGELFF.

The table lists this clonotype with a few counts. The CDR3 loop is CASSLGDRGLYEQYF. The CDR3 DNA is TGTGCCAGCAGCTTAGGGGACAGGGGGCTCTACGAGCAGTACTTC. This chain joins TRBV11-1 and TRBJ2-7; 12 bases agree with TRBD1. Germline V gives CDR1 SGHAT, CDR2 FQDESV (reference sequence). This CDR3 region has 15 residues. V shed 1 base and J 3 bases; nucleotides not matched to a gene: 1. Using reference TRBV11-1 and TRBJ2-7 for the parts outside the CDR3, the full variable domain is EAEVAQSPRYKITEKSQAVAFWCDPISGHATLYWYRQILGQGPELLVQFQDESVVDDSQLPKDRFSAERLKGVDSTLKIQPAELGDSAMYLCASSLGDRGLYEQYFGPGTRLTVT.

This clonotype was seen ten or more times. The rearrangement uses TRBV6-2 or TRBV6-3 and TRBJ2-7; D unclear. Trimming shortened V by 2 bases and J by 6 bases, and 8 bases separated the two germline ends. Germline V gives CDR1 MNHEY, CDR2 SVGEGT. The length of the CDR3 is 12 residues. The CDR3 DNA sequence: TGTGCCAGCAGTTACCCCGAAACCGAGCAGTACTTC. It specifies CASSYPETEQYF.

This clonotype appeared many times. The chain has TRBV2 and TRBJ2-7; 7 bases map to TRBD1. J gave up 3 bases and V 7 bases, and 9 bases lay outside the gene matches. Germline-derived CDR1 and CDR2 are SNHLY and FYNNEI. CDR3 size: 14 residues. The CDR3 DNA sequence: TGTGCCAGCACCGAGGGACAGACATTCTACGAGCAGTACTTC. Amino acid sequence: CASTEGQTFYEQYF.

This clonotype was seen at least ten times. This sequence joins TRBV2 and TRBJ2-4, with a possible D match to TRBD2 (6 bases). V shed 8 bases and J shed 1 base, with 18 bases lying between them. Per the germline V gene, CDR1 is SNHLY and CDR2 is FYNNEI. The CDR3 is made up of 16 amino acids. The CDR3 loop is CASRGWGVMAKNIQYF. The CDR3 DNA follows: TGTGCCAGCCGAGGGTGGGGGGTTATGGCCAAAAACATTCAGTACTTC.

The gene calls are TRBV6-1 and TRBJ2-7, with 7 bases aligning to TRBD1. Trimming at V came to 5 bases and at J to 2 bases, leaving 6 bases not matched to a gene. Per germline, CDR1 MNHNS and CDR2 SASEGT. The CDR3 runs to 14 residues. CDR3 bases: TGTGCCAGCAGTACCGGGACAGATGCCTACGAGCAGTACTTC. It yields the protein CASSTGTDAYEQYF.

This clonotype was detected ten times or more. This chain links TRBV19 with TRBJ1-5; unclear D gene. CDR3 size: 14 residues. Between the trimmed V and J ends, which lost 2 bases and 4 bases, there was a span of 9 bases. CDR1 and CDR2 (germline): LNHDA, SQIVND (reference sequence). DNA of the CDR3: TGTGCCAGTAGTATATACGGAGGAAATCAGCCCCAGCATTTT. Translation gives CASSIYGGNQPQHF.

This clonotype was seen many times. The rearrangement joins TRBV2 to TRBJ2-7; 8 bases are shared with TRBD1. CDR3 length: 14 amino acids. The germline V gene has CDR1 SNHLY and CDR2 FYNNEI. V was clipped by 7 bases and J by 0 bases; unmatched bases: 5. CDR3: CASKGDRSSYEQYF. CDR3 sequence (DNA): TGTGCCAGCAAGGGGGACAGGAGCTCCTACGAGCAGTACTTC.

This clonotype was seen many times. V usage is TRBV12-3 or TRBV12-4 and J usage is TRBJ1-2; the match to TRBD1 covers 8 bases. V lost 5 bases to trimming and J lost 2 bases; unmatched junction nucleotides: 10. CDR3 size: 16 residues. The DNA of the CDR3 is TGTGCCAGCAGTCTGGGAGCAGGACAGGGAAACTATGGCTACACCTTC. Translated: CASSLGAGQGNYGYTF.

V and J are TRBV3-1 and TRBJ2-2; D may be TRBD1 (5 bases). V was trimmed by 4 bases and J by 6 bases, leaving 21 bases between them. Germline lookup yields CDR1 LGHDT and CDR2 YNNKEL (reference sequence). The CDR3 contains 17 residues. Written as DNA, the CDR3 is TGTGCCAGCAGCCGGTTCCCGGGTGGGGCTCAATCCGGGGAGCTGTTTTTT. Residues: CASSRFPGGAQSGELFF.